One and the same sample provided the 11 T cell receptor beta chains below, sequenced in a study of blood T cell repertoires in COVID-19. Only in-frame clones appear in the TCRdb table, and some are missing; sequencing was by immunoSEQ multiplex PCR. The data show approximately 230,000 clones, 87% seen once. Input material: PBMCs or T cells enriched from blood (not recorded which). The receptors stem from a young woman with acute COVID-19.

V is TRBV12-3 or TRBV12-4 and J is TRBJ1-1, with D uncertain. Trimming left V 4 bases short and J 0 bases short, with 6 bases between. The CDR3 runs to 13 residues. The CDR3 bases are TGTGCCAGCAGTTATTTAATGAACACTGAAGCTTTCTTT. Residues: CASSYLMNTEAFF.

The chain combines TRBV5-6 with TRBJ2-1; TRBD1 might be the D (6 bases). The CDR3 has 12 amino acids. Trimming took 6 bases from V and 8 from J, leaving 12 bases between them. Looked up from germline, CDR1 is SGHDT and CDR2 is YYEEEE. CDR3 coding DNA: TGTGCCAGCAAATACAGGGCGGATGAGCAGTTCTTC. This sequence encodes CASKYRADEQFF.

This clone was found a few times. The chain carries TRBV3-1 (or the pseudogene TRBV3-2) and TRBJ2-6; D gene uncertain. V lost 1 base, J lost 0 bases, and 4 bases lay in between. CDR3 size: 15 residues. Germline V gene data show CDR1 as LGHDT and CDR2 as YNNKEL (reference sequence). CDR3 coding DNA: TGTGCCAGCAGCCAAGTGAGCTCTGGGGCCAACGTCCTGACTTTC. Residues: CASSQVSSGANVLTF.

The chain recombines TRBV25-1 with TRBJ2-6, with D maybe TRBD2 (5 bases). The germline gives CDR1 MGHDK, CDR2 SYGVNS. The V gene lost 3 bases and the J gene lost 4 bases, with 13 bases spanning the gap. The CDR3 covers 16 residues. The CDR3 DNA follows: TGTGCCAGCAGTGAGTCTCGGGGAGCCGGGGCCAACGTCCTGACTTTC. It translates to CASSESRGAGANVLTF.

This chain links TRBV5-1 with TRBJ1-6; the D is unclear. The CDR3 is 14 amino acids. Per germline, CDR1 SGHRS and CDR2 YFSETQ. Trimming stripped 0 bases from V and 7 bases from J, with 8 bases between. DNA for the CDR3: TGCGCCAGCAGCTTGGACAGCAAAAATTCACCCCTCCACTTT. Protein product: CASSLDSKNSPLHF. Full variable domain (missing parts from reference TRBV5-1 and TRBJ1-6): KAGVTQTPRYLIKTRGQQVTLSCSPISGHRSVSWYQQTPGQGLQFLFEYFSETQRNKGNFPGRFSGRQFSNSRSEMNVSTLELGDSALYLCASSLDSKNSPLHFGNGTRLTVT.

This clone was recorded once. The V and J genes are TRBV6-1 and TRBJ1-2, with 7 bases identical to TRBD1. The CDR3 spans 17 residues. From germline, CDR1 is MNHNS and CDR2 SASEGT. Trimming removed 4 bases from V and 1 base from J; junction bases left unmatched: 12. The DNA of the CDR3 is TGTGCCAGCAGTGCATCCGGGACAGCTCGTATTAACTATGGCTACACCTTC. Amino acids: CASSASGTARINYGYTF.

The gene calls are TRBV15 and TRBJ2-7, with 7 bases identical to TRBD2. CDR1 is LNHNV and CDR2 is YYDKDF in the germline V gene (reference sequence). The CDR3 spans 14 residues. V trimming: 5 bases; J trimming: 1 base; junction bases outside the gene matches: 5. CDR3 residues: CATSEGGDSYEQYF. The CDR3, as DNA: TGTGCCACCAGCGAGGGAGGGGATTCCTACGAGCAGTACTTC.

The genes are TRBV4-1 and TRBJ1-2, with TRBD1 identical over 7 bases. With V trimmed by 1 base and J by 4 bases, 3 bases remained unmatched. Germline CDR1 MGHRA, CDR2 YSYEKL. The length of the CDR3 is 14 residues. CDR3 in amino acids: CASSQVTGTYGYTF. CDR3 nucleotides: TGCGCCAGCAGCCAAGTGACAGGGACCTATGGCTACACCTTC.

CDR3 region: CASIGGDYFTDTQYF. Here the CDR3 DNA reads TGTGCCAGCATCGGTGGTGACTATTTCACAGATACGCAGTATTTT. The chain carries TRBV2 and TRBJ2-3, with TRBD2 as a possible D gene (5 bases). V dropped 7 bases and J dropped 2 bases, with 16 bases sitting between them. The CDR3 is 15 amino acids. CDR1 is SNHLY, CDR2 FYNNEI, per germline.

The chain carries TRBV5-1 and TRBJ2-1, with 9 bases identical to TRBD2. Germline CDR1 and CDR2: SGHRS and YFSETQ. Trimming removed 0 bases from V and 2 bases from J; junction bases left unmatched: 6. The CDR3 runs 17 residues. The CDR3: CASSLAGGGRAYNEQFF. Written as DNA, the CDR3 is TGCGCCAGCAGCTTGGCCGGGGGCGGGAGGGCCTACAATGAGCAGTTCTTC.

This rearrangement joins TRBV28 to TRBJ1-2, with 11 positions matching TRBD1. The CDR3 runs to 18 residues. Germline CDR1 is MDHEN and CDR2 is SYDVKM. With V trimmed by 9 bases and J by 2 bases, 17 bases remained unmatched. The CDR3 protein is CASIQAISGTGGNYGYTF. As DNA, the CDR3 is TGTGCCAGTATTCAGGCGATCTCCGGGACAGGGGGGAACTATGGCTACACCTTC.